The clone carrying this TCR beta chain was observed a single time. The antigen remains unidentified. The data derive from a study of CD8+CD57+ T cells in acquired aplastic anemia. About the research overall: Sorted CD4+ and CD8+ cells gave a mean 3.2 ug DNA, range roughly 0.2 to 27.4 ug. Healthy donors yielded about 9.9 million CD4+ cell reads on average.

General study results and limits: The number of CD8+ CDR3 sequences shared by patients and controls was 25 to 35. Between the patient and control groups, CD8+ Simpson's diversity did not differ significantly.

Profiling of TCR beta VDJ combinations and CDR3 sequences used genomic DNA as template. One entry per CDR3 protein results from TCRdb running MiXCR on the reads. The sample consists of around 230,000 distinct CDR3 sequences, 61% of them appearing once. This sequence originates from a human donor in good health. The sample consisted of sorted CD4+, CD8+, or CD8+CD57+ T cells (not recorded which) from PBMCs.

CDR3 loop: CSARDRNGSTGELFF. The CDR3 DNA reads TGCAGTGCTAGAGATCGTAACGGGTCCACCGGGGAGCTGTTTTTT. This rearrangement joins TRBV20-1 to TRBJ2-2; no clear D gene. CDR3 length: 15 amino acids. V lost 0 bases, J lost 4 bases, and 12 bases lay in between. CDR1 is DFQATT and CDR2 is SNEGSKA in the germline V gene (reference sequence).